The 14 T cell receptor beta chains below come from one sample, sequenced in a study of T cells in Graves' hyperthyroidism and ophthalmopathy. Amplification yielded TCR beta CDR3 regions, with RNA transcripts as the source. Using the HTBI primer set, a first-round RT-PCR was run on the TCR CDR3. TCRdb reprocessed the multiplex PCR reads with MiXCR, giving one entry per CDR3 protein. Counted here are more than 350,000 distinct CDR3 sequences, around 15% occurring once; the ten biggest clones make up approximately 19%. The source material was blood. These TCRs come from a woman aged 55 to 70 with Graves' ophthalmopathy.

The chain uses TRBV20-1 and TRBJ2-7; perhaps TRBD1 as D (6 bases). Trimming shortened V by 3 bases and J by 5 bases, and 17 bases separated the two germline ends. Germline CDR1 is DFQATT and CDR2 is SNEGSKA (reference sequence). The CDR3 has 14 residues. The CDR3 spells CSASDPGHGNEQYF. The CDR3, as DNA: TGCAGTGCTAGTGACCCGGGACATGGCAACGAGCAGTACTTC.

This clonotype was detected many times. The chain joins TRBV3-1 to TRBJ1-3, with D tentatively TRBD1 (5 bases). Germline V gene data show CDR1 as LGHDT and CDR2 as YNNKEL (reference sequence). This CDR3 is built from 15 residues. Trimming shortened V by 5 bases and J by 4 bases, and 15 bases separated the two germline ends. CDR3 sequence: CASSISRDGGNTIYF. DNA for the CDR3: TGTGCCAGCAGCATAAGCAGGGATGGAGGAAACACCATATATTTT.

This clonotype was detected ten times or more. This chain links TRBV9 with TRBJ2-1; D may be TRBD2 (6 bases). Germline CDR1 is SGDLS and CDR2 is YYNGEE. This CDR3 has 15 amino acids. V lost 2 bases, J lost 3 bases, and 12 bases lay in between. The DNA for the CDR3 is TGTGCCAGCAGCGTGGGACGGGAGATCTACAATGAGCAGTTCTTC. Amino acids: CASSVGREIYNEQFF.

This rearrangement joins TRBV4-1 to TRBJ2-7; no clear D gene. Germline values: CDR1 MGHRA, CDR2 YSYEKL. This CDR3 comprises 13 residues. The V gene lost 4 bases and the J gene lost 3 bases, with 10 bases spanning the gap. The CDR3 DNA is TGCGCCAGCAGCCTATCACCGATCTACGAGCAGTACTTC. It encodes CASSLSPIYEQYF.

J is TRBJ2-1 and V is TRBV27; the D gene could be TRBD1 or TRBD2 (5 bases each). The CDR3 loop spans 16 amino acids. Germline CDR1 reads MNHEY; CDR2 reads SMNVEV (reference sequence). V gave up 5 bases and J gave up 7 bases, with 21 bases separating them. Here the CDR3 reads CASSRDPYSTGNEQFF. The CDR3 DNA follows: TGTGCCAGCAGTCGGGACCCTTACTCGACCGGGAATGAGCAGTTCTTC.

This clonotype has a count of ten or more. The chain couples TRBV2 to TRBJ2-1; the D gene is possibly TRBD2 (7 bases). In germline, CDR1 is SNHLY, CDR2 FYNNEI. This CDR3 has 17 amino acids. Trimming took 5 bases from V and 5 from J, leaving 22 bases between them. CDR3 DNA sequence: TGTGCCAGCAGTATGGGGACTATCCTGGGGGCCGACAATGAGCAGTTCTTC. Amino acid sequence: CASSMGTILGADNEQFF.

This clonotype came up many times. The chain couples TRBV11-2 to TRBJ2-7; D is uncertain. CDR3 length: 15 residues. The V end was cut by 0 bases, the J end by 1 base, with 10 bases between. Per germline, CDR1 SGHAT and CDR2 FQNNGV. The CDR3 loop reads CASSLDRPLSYEQYF. In nucleotides, the CDR3 is TGTGCCAGCAGCTTAGATCGGCCCTTGTCCTACGAGCAGTACTTC.

In this sample, this clonotype turned up many times. The V and J genes are TRBV7-9 and TRBJ1-3; tentatively, D is TRBD1 (5 bases). Germline V gene sequence: CDR1 SEHNR, CDR2 FQNEAQ (reference sequence). The CDR3 is 18 residues long. The germline V and J ends were trimmed by 0 bases and 0 bases, with 15 bases remaining between them. CDR3 region: CASSLATGGEFSGNTIYF. The CDR3 bases are TGTGCCAGCAGCTTAGCCACAGGTGGGGAATTCTCTGGAAACACCATATATTTT.

This clonotype was seen ten or more times. The chain employs TRBV3-1 and TRBJ1-3, with a tentative D call TRBD1 (5 bases). Trimming took off 3 bases at V and 10 bases at J, with 10 bases between the two ends. The CDR3 extends over 12 amino acids. CDR1 is LGHDT, CDR2 YNNKEL, per germline (reference sequence). CDR3 in amino acids: CASSHNRGTIYF. Here the CDR3 DNA reads TGTGCCAGCAGCCATAACCGGGGGACCATATATTTT.

This chain links TRBV10-1 with TRBJ1-5; 10 nucleotides match TRBD1. CDR1 is WNHNN and CDR2 is SYGVQD in the germline V gene (reference sequence). V dropped 2 bases and J dropped 1; count of bases not matched to a gene: 5. This CDR3 is built from 17 residues. The CDR3 sequence: CASSEPDRGLSNQPQHF. Written as DNA, the CDR3 is TGCGCCAGCAGTGAGCCGGACAGGGGGTTAAGCAATCAGCCCCAGCATTTT.

Note on this clonotype: It is likely a read error, because the conserved phenylalanine at the end of the CDR3 is missing. This chain joins TRBV12-5 and TRBJ2-2; D unclear. V was pared by 0 bases and J by 6 bases, with 8 bases between. Germline lookup yields CDR1 LGHNT and CDR2 FRNRAP. This CDR3 has 14 residues. This CDR3 is CASGLVLGSGELFL. CDR3 in DNA: TGTGCTAGTGGTTTGGTACTTGGGTCCGGGGAGCTGTTTCTT.

V is TRBV5-1 and J is TRBJ2-1; 16 bases line up with TRBD2. This CDR3 spans 17 amino acids. V shed 4 bases, J shed 6 bases, and the junction held 7 bases outside the gene matches. Per the germline V gene, CDR1 is SGHRS and CDR2 is YFSETQ. CDR3 sequence (DNA): TGCGCCAGCAGCCCACCCGGGACTAGCGGGAGGGGCAATGAGCAGTTCTTC. Translation gives CASSPPGTSGRGNEQFF.

The rearrangement uses TRBV24-1 and TRBJ2-2; 9 nucleotides align to TRBD2. Per the germline V gene, CDR1 is KGHDR and CDR2 is SFDVKD. The V gene end was trimmed by 0 bases and the J gene end by 5 bases; junction bases not matched to a gene: 9. This CDR3 comprises 18 residues. The chain's CDR3 is CATSDLSSGRRGTGELFF. The CDR3 bases are TGTGCCACCAGTGATTTGAGTAGCGGGAGAAGAGGGACCGGGGAGCTGTTTTTT.

The rearrangement links TRBV7-3 to TRBJ2-7; D uncertain. Germline loops: CDR1 SGHTA, CDR2 FQGTGA. Between the trimmed V and J ends, which lost 4 bases and 7 bases, there was a span of 14 bases. The CDR3 has 13 residues. The CDR3 bases are TGTGCCAGCAGCTCCTTAGTTGGTATAGAGCAGTACTTC. This translates into CASSSLVGIEQYF.